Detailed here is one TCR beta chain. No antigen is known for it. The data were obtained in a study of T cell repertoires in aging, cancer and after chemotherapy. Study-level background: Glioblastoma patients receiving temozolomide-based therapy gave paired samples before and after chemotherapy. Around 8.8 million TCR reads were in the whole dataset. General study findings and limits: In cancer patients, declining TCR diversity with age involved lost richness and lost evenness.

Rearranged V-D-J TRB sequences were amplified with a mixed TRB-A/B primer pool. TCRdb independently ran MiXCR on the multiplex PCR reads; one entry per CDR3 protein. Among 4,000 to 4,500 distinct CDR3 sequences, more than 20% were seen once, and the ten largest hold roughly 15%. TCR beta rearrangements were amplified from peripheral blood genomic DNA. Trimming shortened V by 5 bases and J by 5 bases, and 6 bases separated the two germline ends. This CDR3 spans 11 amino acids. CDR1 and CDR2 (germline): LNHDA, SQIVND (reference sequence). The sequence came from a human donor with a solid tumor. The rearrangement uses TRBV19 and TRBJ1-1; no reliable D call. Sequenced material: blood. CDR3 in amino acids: CASSALTEAFF. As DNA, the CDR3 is TGTGCCAGTAGTGCCCTAACTGAAGCTTTCTTT.